What follows are 29 T cell receptor beta chains derived from one specimen sequenced in a study of T cell responses to AZD1222 COVID-19 vaccine. Method: immunoSEQ multiplex PCR; TCRdb's copy keeps in-frame clones and lacks some. The sample records about 130,000 clones, around 91% being singletons. The sequences come from peripheral blood, collected on day 0 of MenACWY control vaccination. These receptors were taken from an adult in good health.

This clone was counted once. V is TRBV6-2 or TRBV6-3 and J is TRBJ2-2; D gene uncertain. The V end lost 2 bases, the J end lost 6 bases, and 1 base lay between the germline ends. CDR3 length equals 11 residues. From germline, CDR1 is MNHEY and CDR2 SVGEGT. The CDR3, as DNA: TGTGCCAGCAGTTACGCCGGGGAGCTGTTTTTT. It yields the protein CASSYAGELFF.

This chain joins TRBV19 and TRBJ1-4, with D possibly being TRBD1 (5 bases). The CDR3 sequence is 16 residues long. V shed 6 bases and J shed 5 bases, with 19 bases lying between them. Germline V gene data show CDR1 as LNHDA and CDR2 as SQIVND (reference sequence). The CDR3 here is CASRPGPGRRNEKLFF. The CDR3 nucleotides read TGTGCCAGTAGGCCGGGACCAGGTCGTAGGAATGAAAAACTGTTTTTT. The full variable domain, completed using reference TRBV19 and TRBJ1-4, is DGGITQSPKYLFRKEGQNVTLSCEQNLNHDAMYWYRQDPGQGLRLIYYSQIVNDFQKGDIAEGYSVSREKKESFPLTVTSAQKNPTAFYLCASRPGPGRRNEKLFFGSGTQLSVL.

This chain connects TRBV5-1 to TRBJ2-3; the match to TRBD2 covers 7 bases. V lost 4 bases, J lost 7 bases, and 15 bases stayed unmatched. The CDR3 runs 16 residues. Germline CDR1 SGHRS, CDR2 YFSETQ. The CDR3 region has the DNA TGCGCCAGCAGCCCGAAGCTAGCGGACCGCACGAATACGCAGTATTTT. This codes for CASSPKLADRTNTQYF.

The chain carries TRBV5-8 and TRBJ1-5, with D unclear. V shed 0 bases and J shed 1 base, with 2 bases lying between them. Germline CDR1 SGHTS, CDR2 YDEGEE. CDR3 length: 13 amino acids. In DNA form, the CDR3 reads TGTGCCAGCAGCTTGGGCAGCAATCAGCCCCAGCATTTT. This sequence encodes CASSLGSNQPQHF.

The genes are TRBV5-1 and TRBJ1-2, with D unresolved. CDR3 length: 14 residues. V gave up 5 bases and J gave up 0 bases, with 11 bases separating them. Per the germline V gene, CDR1 is SGHRS and CDR2 is YFSETQ. The CDR3 sequence: CASRSAVTNYGYTF. CDR3 sequence (DNA): TGCGCCAGCAGATCGGCAGTAACTAACTATGGCTACACCTTC.

The rearrangement joins TRBV5-8 to TRBJ1-5; 8 bases match TRBD1. The CDR3 has 15 amino acids. Germline V lookup: CDR1 SGHTS, CDR2 YDEGEE. The ends lost 2 bases at V and 5 bases at J; junction bases unmatched: 6. Written as DNA, the CDR3 is TGTGCCAGCAGCTTAAACCAGGGGGCTTATCAGCCCCAGCATTTT. This codes for CASSLNQGAYQPQHF.

V and J are TRBV25-1 and TRBJ2-3; 13 nucleotides agree with TRBD2. J gave up 6 bases and V 5 bases, and 8 bases lay outside the gene matches. Germline lookup yields CDR1 MGHDK and CDR2 SYGVNS. This CDR3 spans 16 amino acids. The CDR3 coding sequence is TGTGCCAGCAGTAATCTCGGGACTAGCGGGACGGATACGCAGTATTTT. Amino acid sequence: CASSNLGTSGTDTQYF.

The chain couples TRBV7-9 to TRBJ2-7, with 10 bases identical to TRBD2. V gave up 1 base and J gave up 0 bases; unmatched junction bases: 6. The CDR3 contains 17 residues. Germline-derived CDR1 and CDR2 are SEHNR and FQNEAQ (reference sequence). The CDR3 bases are TGTGCCAGCAGCTTAGGGCTAGCGGGAGAACTCTCCTACGAGCAGTACTTC. Encoded protein: CASSLGLAGELSYEQYF.

The chain employs TRBV7-2 and TRBJ1-1; the D gene is possibly TRBD1 (5 bases). Germline CDR1 reads SGHTA; CDR2 reads FQGNSA. V was clipped by 3 bases and J by 0 bases, with 11 bases between them. This CDR3 is 15 amino acids long. The CDR3 loop is CASSLYTGLNTEAFF. The CDR3 region has the DNA TGTGCCAGCAGCTTGTACACGGGACTGAACACTGAAGCTTTCTTT.

The chain links TRBV24-1 to TRBJ1-1, with D uncertain. Germline CDR1 KGHDR, CDR2 SFDVKD. V was trimmed by 9 bases and J by 4 bases, leaving 17 bases between them. This CDR3 has 14 amino acids. CDR3: CATPVTQRTTEAFF. The CDR3 DNA reads as TGTGCCACCCCGGTCACCCAGAGAACCACTGAAGCTTTCTTT.

The chain combines TRBV2 with TRBJ2-2; D gene unclear. The length of the CDR3 is 13 residues. The germline V and J ends were trimmed by 8 bases and 7 bases, with 14 bases remaining between them. Germline V gene sequence: CDR1 SNHLY, CDR2 FYNNEI. The DNA of the CDR3 is TGTGCCAGCGTTGGGATGGATAGCGGGGAGCTGTTTTTT. Its protein product is CASVGMDSGELFF.

The count of this clone is one. The chain employs TRBV6-5 and TRBJ2-3, with unresolved D. The V gene's germline CDR1 is MNHEY and CDR2 SVGAGI. The CDR3 runs 15 residues. The ends were cut back, 2 bases at V and 0 bases at J, with 9 bases in the middle. Here the CDR3 reads CASSYGGVSTDTQYF. The CDR3 DNA reads as TGTGCCAGCAGTTACGGCGGAGTTAGCACAGATACGCAGTATTTT.

The genes are TRBV11-2 and TRBJ1-3, with D maybe TRBD1 (6 bases). Between the trimmed V and J ends, which lost 5 bases and 4 bases, there was a span of 15 bases. The CDR3 covers 15 residues. Germline V gives CDR1 SGHAT, CDR2 FQNNGV. CDR3 sequence reads: CASSRQQGAGNTIYF. In DNA form, the CDR3 reads TGTGCCAGCAGCCGTCAACAGGGAGCCGGAAACACCATATATTTT.

V is TRBV19 and J is TRBJ1-3; D is perhaps TRBD1 (5 bases). V shed 6 bases and J shed 8 bases, with 20 bases lying between them. CDR1 LNHDA and CDR2 SQIVND come from the germline V gene (reference sequence). The CDR3 has 15 residues. CDR3 region: CASRTTGLGEYTIYF. CDR3 bases: TGTGCCAGTAGGACGACGGGGCTTGGGGAATACACCATATATTTT.

The rearrangement uses TRBV28 and TRBJ2-3, with D possibly TRBD2 on 6 matching bases. This CDR3 comprises 15 residues. Trimming removed 2 bases at V and 0 bases at J, with 9 bases between. CDR1 MDHEN and CDR2 SYDVKM come from the germline V gene. The CDR3 sequence is CASSLAGSSTDTQYF. DNA of the CDR3: TGTGCCAGCAGTTTAGCGGGATCTAGCACAGATACGCAGTATTTT.

The chain is built from TRBV6-5 and TRBJ2-1; D perhaps matches TRBD1 (5 bases). Germline-derived CDR1 and CDR2 are MNHEY and SVGAGI. V shed 1 base and J shed 5 bases, with 9 bases lying between them. CDR3 size: 14 residues. The chain's CDR3 is CASSYLSGNNEQFF. CDR3 DNA: TGTGCCAGCAGTTACTTGTCAGGGAACAATGAGCAGTTCTTC.

The chain combines TRBV27 with TRBJ1-6; TRBD1 agrees at 9 bases. With V trimmed by 6 bases and J by 9 bases, 6 bases remained unmatched. Germline CDR1 MNHEY, CDR2 SMNVEV (reference sequence). This CDR3 region has 14 residues. CDR3 protein: CASRSGTGSSPLHF. For the CDR3, the DNA is TGTGCCAGCAGATCCGGGACAGGGTCTTCACCCCTCCACTTT.

This chain connects TRBV28 to TRBJ2-1, with 12 nucleotides matching TRBD2. Germline CDR1 reads MDHEN; CDR2 reads SYDVKM. The V segment lost 4 bases and the J segment 9 bases; nucleotides outside the gene matches: 10. The CDR3 runs to 16 residues. Here the CDR3 DNA reads TGTGCCAGCAGTTCGCCCGGACTAGCGGGGCAGCCTGAGCAGTTCTTC. It codes for CASSSPGLAGQPEQFF.

This clone was found a few times. The rearrangement uses TRBV6-5 and TRBJ1-2; possibly TRBD1 for D (5 bases). Germline V lookup: CDR1 MNHEY, CDR2 SVGAGI. V shed 2 bases and J shed 0 bases, with 10 bases lying between them. CDR3 size: 15 residues. The CDR3 reads CASSYKGMANYGYTF. The CDR3 DNA is TGTGCCAGCAGTTACAAGGGGATGGCTAACTATGGCTACACCTTC.

J is TRBJ1-3 and V is TRBV6-5, with unresolved D. This CDR3 is 15 amino acids long. CDR1 MNHEY and CDR2 SVGAGI come from the germline V gene. V was trimmed by 5 bases and J by 4 bases, leaving 15 bases between them. The CDR3, as DNA: TGTGCCAGCAGTCCCGATGTGTGGTCGGGAAACACCATATATTTT. Its protein product is CASSPDVWSGNTIYF.

The V call is TRBV19, the J call TRBJ2-1; the D gene could be TRBD1 or TRBD2 (6 bases each). Germline V lookup: CDR1 LNHDA, CDR2 SQIVND (reference sequence). This CDR3 contains 14 residues. V lost 4 bases and J 2 bases, leaving 9 bases between the germline ends. The CDR3 is CASSTRGAYNEQFF. The CDR3 bases are TGTGCCAGTAGTACTAGGGGGGCCTACAATGAGCAGTTCTTC. The variable domain in full, completed from reference TRBV19 and TRBJ2-1, reads DGGITQSPKYLFRKEGQNVTLSCEQNLNHDAMYWYRQDPGQGLRLIYYSQIVNDFQKGDIAEGYSVSREKKESFPLTVTSAQKNPTAFYLCASSTRGAYNEQFFGPGTRLTVL.

This chain joins TRBV6-1 and TRBJ1-5, with unresolved D. CDR3 length equals 15 residues. Trimming shortened V by 2 bases and J by 0 bases, and 8 bases separated the two germline ends. Per the germline V gene, CDR1 is MNHNS and CDR2 is SASEGT. DNA of the CDR3: TGTGCCAGCAGTGAAATTGAGGGTAGCAATCAGCCCCAGCATTTT. Protein product: CASSEIEGSNQPQHF.

J is TRBJ2-3 and V is TRBV15, with 8 bases identical to TRBD2. CDR1 LNHNV and CDR2 YYDKDF come from the germline V gene (reference sequence). After removal of 5 bases from V and 4 bases from J, the junction contained 5 bases not matched to a gene. This CDR3 is 14 amino acids long. The DNA of the CDR3 is TGTGCCACCAGCTTAGCGGGGTGGGCAGATACGCAGTATTTT. Its protein is CATSLAGWADTQYF.

This clone showed up just once. This CDR3 reads CASRRGAGETQYF. CDR3 nucleotides: TGTGCCAGCAGGCGGGGGGCAGGAGAGACCCAGTACTTC. The chain carries TRBV6-5 and TRBJ2-5, with 8 bases fitting TRBD2. From germline, CDR1 is MNHEY and CDR2 SVGAGI. The length of the CDR3 is 13 residues. J was trimmed by 4 bases and V by 6 bases; bases with no gene match: 4.

The J gene is TRBJ2-1, the V gene TRBV15; 9 bases line up with TRBD2. Germline-derived CDR1 and CDR2 are LNHNV and YYDKDF (reference sequence). V shed 1 base, J shed 7 bases, and the junction held 8 bases outside the gene matches. CDR3 length equals 16 residues. The CDR3 spells CATSRGGLATSNEQFF. The CDR3 DNA follows: TGTGCCACCAGCAGAGGAGGACTAGCGACCTCTAATGAGCAGTTCTTC.

V usage is TRBV27 and J usage is TRBJ2-1, with 11 nucleotides matching TRBD2. Losses at the gene ends were 7 bases for V and 9 bases for J; bases not matched to a gene: 11. From germline, CDR1 is MNHEY and CDR2 SMNVEV (reference sequence). This CDR3 has 15 amino acids. The CDR3 region has the DNA TGTGCCAGCAAGGTGGGACTAGCGGTTCTTAGTGAGCAGTTCTTC. As protein: CASKVGLAVLSEQFF.

This chain links TRBV5-5 with TRBJ1-5; no firm D call. Germline V lookup: CDR1 SGHKS, CDR2 YYEKEE (reference sequence). The CDR3 is 14 amino acids. Trimming took off 0 bases at V and 0 bases at J, with 4 bases between the two ends. The CDR3 loop reads CASSLEVSNQPQHF. Written as DNA, the CDR3 is TGTGCCAGCAGCTTGGAGGTTAGCAATCAGCCCCAGCATTTT.

The chain links TRBV6-5 to TRBJ2-1; possibly TRBD1 for D (5 bases). Per the germline V gene, CDR1 is MNHEY and CDR2 is SVGAGI. The V end was cut by 8 bases, the J end by 11 bases, with 25 bases between. CDR3 size: 15 residues. CDR3 in amino acids: CASVDGWAGPSQQFF. The CDR3 nucleotides read TGTGCCAGCGTGGACGGTTGGGCAGGGCCCTCCCAGCAGTTCTTC.

The V call is TRBV3-1 (or the pseudogene TRBV3-2), the J call TRBJ1-2; D may be TRBD1 (5 bases). Trimming shortened V by 1 base and J by 4 bases, and 13 bases separated the two germline ends. The germline V gene has CDR1 LGHDT and CDR2 YNNKEL (reference sequence). The CDR3 has 15 residues. CDR3 sequence reads: CASSQVEGVSYGYTF. CDR3 coding DNA: TGTGCCAGCAGCCAAGTTGAAGGGGTGAGCTATGGCTACACCTTC.